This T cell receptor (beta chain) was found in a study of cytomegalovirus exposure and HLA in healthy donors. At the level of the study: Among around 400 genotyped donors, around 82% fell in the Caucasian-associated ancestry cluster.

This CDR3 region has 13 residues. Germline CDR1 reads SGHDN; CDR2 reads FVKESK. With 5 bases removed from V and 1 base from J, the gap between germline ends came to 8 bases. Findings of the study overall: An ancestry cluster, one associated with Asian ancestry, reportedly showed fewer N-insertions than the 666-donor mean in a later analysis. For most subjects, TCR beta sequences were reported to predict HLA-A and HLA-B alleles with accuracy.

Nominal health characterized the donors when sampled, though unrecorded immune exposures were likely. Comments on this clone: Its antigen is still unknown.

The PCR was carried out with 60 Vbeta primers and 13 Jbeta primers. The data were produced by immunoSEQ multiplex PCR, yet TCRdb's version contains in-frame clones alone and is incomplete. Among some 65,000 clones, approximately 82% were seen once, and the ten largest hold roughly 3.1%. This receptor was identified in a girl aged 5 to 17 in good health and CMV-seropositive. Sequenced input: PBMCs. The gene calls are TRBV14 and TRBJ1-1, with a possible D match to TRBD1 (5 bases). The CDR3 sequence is CASSSQGNTEAFF. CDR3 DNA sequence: TGTGCCAGCAGCTCCCAGGGGAACACTGAAGCTTTCTTT.